These T cell receptor beta chains were read from a single sample in a study of post-analysis software for immune sequencing data. MiXCR, run by TCRdb on the PCR reads, gives a single entry per CDR3 protein. The sample records more than 500,000 distinct CDR3 sequences, 34% being singletons. The sample comprised blood. Receptor source: a girl younger than 18 with multiple sclerosis. Each CDR3 is given with its conserved first and last residue. D genes are given only for firm matches. Clone size appears in some rows only: once, few, many, or a class for an expanded clone.

CDR3 DNA: TGTGCCAGCAGCTTGGCAGGGAGTGGGGCCAAAAACATTCAGTACTTC
CDR3 protein: CASSLAGSGAKNIQYF
clone size: .
V gene: TRBV5-5
D gene: .
J gene: TRBJ2-4
CDR3 length: 16

CDR3 DNA: TGCAGTGCTAGGGGCAACGGGAGAGAAAAACTGTTTTTT
CDR3 protein: CSARGNGREKLFF
clone size: .
V gene: TRBV20-1
D gene: .
J gene: TRBJ1-4
CDR3 length: 13

CDR3 DNA: TGTGCCAGCAGTGCGCCAGGAGATACGCAGTATTTT
CDR3 protein: CASSAPGDTQYF
clone size: .
V gene: TRBV12-3/TRBV12-4
D gene: .
J gene: TRBJ2-3
CDR3 length: 12

CDR3 DNA: TGCAGTGCTAGAGTAGACAGTACAGATACGCAGTATTTT
CDR3 protein: CSARVDSTDTQYF
clone size: few
V gene: TRBV20-1
D gene: .
J gene: TRBJ2-3
CDR3 length: 13

CDR3 DNA: TGTGCCAGCAGTGAAGGGGTAGTACTTCTCTATGGCTACACCTTC
CDR3 protein: CASSEGVVLLYGYTF
clone size: few
V gene: TRBV6-1
D gene: .
J gene: TRBJ1-2
CDR3 length: 15

CDR3 DNA: TGTGCCAGCAGCTTAATACAGATAGTAGGCGAGCAGTACTTC
CDR3 protein: CASSLIQIVGEQYF
clone size: .
V gene: TRBV7-6
D gene: .
J gene: TRBJ2-7
CDR3 length: 14

CDR3 DNA: TGTGCCAGCAGCCGACTCGACAATGAGCAGTTCTTC
CDR3 protein: CASSRLDNEQFF
clone size: .
V gene: TRBV3-1
D gene: .
J gene: TRBJ2-1
CDR3 length: 12

CDR3 DNA: TGTGCCAGCATTCCGCCGGGACTAGCGCGAGAGACCCAGTACTTC
CDR3 protein: CASIPPGLARETQYF
clone size: few
V gene: TRBV6-1
D gene: TRBD2
J gene: TRBJ2-5
CDR3 length: 15

CDR3 DNA: TGCAGTGCTACTTACGCGGGGGGAAGGGATGAGCAGTTCTTC
CDR3 protein: CSATYAGGRDEQFF
clone size: few
V gene: TRBV20-1
D gene: TRBD2
J gene: TRBJ2-1
CDR3 length: 14

CDR3 DNA: TGTGCCAGCAGTCAAGAGGATATCAGCTATGGCTACACCTTC
CDR3 protein: CASSQEDISYGYTF
clone size: .
V gene: TRBV6-6
D gene: .
J gene: TRBJ1-2
CDR3 length: 14

CDR3 DNA: TGTGCCAGCAGCCAGTCAGACCAAGAGACCCAGTACTTC
CDR3 protein: CASSQSDQETQYF
clone size: .
V gene: TRBV3-1
D gene: .
J gene: TRBJ2-5
CDR3 length: 13

CDR3 DNA: TGCAGTGCCTCCGGGACTAGCGGGGGGGGCTCCTACAATGAGCAGTTCTTC
CDR3 protein: CSASGTSGGGSYNEQFF
clone size: .
V gene: TRBV20-1
D gene: TRBD2
J gene: TRBJ2-1
CDR3 length: 17

CDR3 DNA: TGCGCCAGCAGCACCGGGACTAGTAATGAGCAGTACTTC
CDR3 protein: CASSTGTSNEQYF
clone size: few
V gene: TRBV5-1
D gene: TRBD2
J gene: TRBJ2-7
CDR3 length: 13

CDR3 DNA: TGTGCCAGCAGCCTTTCTAGCGGAGATCCAGGCGAGCAGTTCTTC
CDR3 protein: CASSLSSGDPGEQFF
clone size: many
V gene: TRBV7-3
D gene: TRBD2
J gene: TRBJ2-1
CDR3 length: 15

CDR3 DNA: TGTGCCAGCGGCCAGAAGCCGGGGTGGGGCGAGGAGCAGTACTTC
CDR3 protein: CASGQKPGWGEEQYF
clone size: .
V gene: TRBV11-2
D gene: .
J gene: TRBJ2-7
CDR3 length: 15

CDR3 DNA: TGTGCCAGCAGACCGGGACAGATCTACGAGCAGTACTTC
CDR3 protein: CASRPGQIYEQYF
clone size: .
V gene: TRBV6-6
D gene: TRBD1
J gene: TRBJ2-7
CDR3 length: 13

CDR3 DNA: TGCAGTGCTAGAGAGCTTAGCGGGACTTATTACGAGCAGTACTTC
CDR3 protein: CSARELSGTYYEQYF
clone size: few
V gene: TRBV20-1
D gene: TRBD2
J gene: TRBJ2-7
CDR3 length: 15

CDR3 DNA: TGCAGCGTTGGCGGTGGAGTCTATGGCTACACCTTC
CDR3 protein: CSVGGGVYGYTF
clone size: .
V gene: TRBV29-1
D gene: .
J gene: TRBJ1-2
CDR3 length: 12

CDR3 DNA: TGCGCCAGCAGCCAAGTATGGAGTGAAGCTGGCTACACCTTC
CDR3 protein: CASSQVWSEAGYTF
clone size: .
V gene: TRBV4-1
D gene: .
J gene: TRBJ1-2
CDR3 length: 14

CDR3 DNA: TGTGCCACCAGCAGAGGGGGGGCCGGCACAGATACGCAGTATTTT
CDR3 protein: CATSRGGAGTDTQYF
clone size: few
V gene: TRBV15
D gene: .
J gene: TRBJ2-3
CDR3 length: 15

CDR3 DNA: TGCAGTAAGGGGAGTAGCAATCAGCCCCAGCATTTT
CDR3 protein: CSKGSSNQPQHF
clone size: .
V gene: TRBV20-1
D gene: .
J gene: TRBJ1-5
CDR3 length: 12

CDR3 DNA: TGTGCCAGCAGCTTTGGAGCCGCGGCAGGACAAGAGACCCAGTACTTC
CDR3 protein: CASSFGAAAGQETQYF
clone size: .
V gene: TRBV11-2
D gene: .
J gene: TRBJ2-5
CDR3 length: 16

CDR3 DNA: TGTGCCAGCAGCTTAAAATTAGCCGGCAATGAGCAGTTCTTC
CDR3 protein: CASSLKLAGNEQFF
clone size: few
V gene: TRBV7-2
D gene: .
J gene: TRBJ2-1
CDR3 length: 14

CDR3 DNA: TGTGCCAGCAGTTTTCGGTTTGGGTTACCGGGACCACAAGAGACCCAGTACTTC
CDR3 protein: CASSFRFGLPGPQETQYF
clone size: .
V gene: TRBV28
D gene: .
J gene: TRBJ2-5
CDR3 length: 18

CDR3 DNA: TGTGCCATCAGTGAGGAGATCGATGAGCAGTTCTTC
CDR3 protein: CAISEEIDEQFF
clone size: few
V gene: TRBV10-3
D gene: .
J gene: TRBJ2-1
CDR3 length: 12

CDR3 DNA: TGTGCCAGCAGTTTAATTTACGGAAACATTCAGTACTTC
CDR3 protein: CASSLIYGNIQYF
clone size: .
V gene: TRBV27
D gene: .
J gene: TRBJ2-4
CDR3 length: 13

CDR3 DNA: TGTGCCAGCAGTGAGGAGTGGGGGTACACTGAAGCTTTCTTT
CDR3 protein: CASSEEWGYTEAFF
clone size: .
V gene: TRBV25-1
D gene: .
J gene: TRBJ1-1
CDR3 length: 14

CDR3 DNA: TGTGCCAGCAGCCAAACCAGGGGGTCCTATAATTCACCCCTCCACTTT
CDR3 protein: CASSQTRGSYNSPLHF
clone size: few
V gene: TRBV4-2
D gene: TRBD1
J gene: TRBJ1-6
CDR3 length: 16

CDR3 DNA: TGTGCCAGCACGCGGACAGGGGGAATAGACTATGGCTACACCTTC
CDR3 protein: CASTRTGGIDYGYTF
clone size: .
V gene: TRBV12-3/TRBV12-4
D gene: TRBD1
J gene: TRBJ1-2
CDR3 length: 15

CDR3 DNA: TGCGCCAGCAGCTTCCTACAGGGGGCAGGTAACATTCAGTACTTC
CDR3 protein: CASSFLQGAGNIQYF
clone size: few
V gene: TRBV5-1
D gene: TRBD1
J gene: TRBJ2-4
CDR3 length: 15

CDR3 DNA: TGCAGTGCTAGAACGGAGACCCAGTACTTC
CDR3 protein: CSARTETQYF
clone size: few
V gene: TRBV20-1
D gene: .
J gene: TRBJ2-5
CDR3 length: 10

CDR3 DNA: TGCAGCGTTGAGCGCGCCAGGGTATCAACTGAAGCTTTCTTT
CDR3 protein: CSVERARVSTEAFF
clone size: few
V gene: TRBV29-1
D gene: .
J gene: TRBJ1-1
CDR3 length: 14

CDR3 DNA: TGTGCCAGCAGTCAGAGCGGGGCCCGGACCGGGGAGCTGTTTTTT
CDR3 protein: CASSQSGARTGELFF
clone size: .
V gene: TRBV5-6
D gene: TRBD2
J gene: TRBJ2-2
CDR3 length: 15

CDR3 DNA: TGTGCCGGCAGTTACGGTTCTTTGGGGACAGGGGAAGGCTACACCTTC
CDR3 protein: CAGSYGSLGTGEGYTF
clone size: few
V gene: TRBV6-5
D gene: TRBD1
J gene: TRBJ1-2
CDR3 length: 16

CDR3 DNA: TGTGCCAGCGGCCCAGGCTTGGGTGCCGCCATGTCCAAAAACATTCAGTACTTC
CDR3 protein: CASGPGLGAAMSKNIQYF
clone size: .
V gene: TRBV7-9
D gene: .
J gene: TRBJ2-4
CDR3 length: 18